This TCR beta chain was identified in a study of CD8 T cells in ankylosing spondylitis. Trimming removed 2 bases at V and 4 bases at J, with 15 bases between. This CDR3 has 16 amino acids. CDR1 and CDR2 from the germline V gene are ENHRY and SYGVKD. TCRdb re-analysed the 5' RACE reads in MiXCR, keeping a single row per CDR3 protein. The repertoire consists of roughly 190,000 distinct CDR3 sequences, with around 13% occurring once and the leading ten covering about 15%. This clonotype was seen a handful of times. This TCR was sampled from a male donor with ankylosing spondylitis or in good health (not recorded which). The specimen was blood, either unsorted or a sorted T cell fraction (not recorded which). The rearrangement joins TRBV10-3 to TRBJ2-1, with TRBD2 as a possible D gene (5 bases). The CDR3 region is CAISEGRALRYNEQFF. The CDR3 nucleotides are TGTGCCATCAGTGAGGGGCGGGCTCTCCGTTACAATGAGCAGTTCTTC.